This note documents a single T cell receptor (beta chain) sequence. Its cognate antigen has yet to be identified. No base quality values were provided; no much bigger clone lies one nucleotide off. The germline V gene yields SGHTA for CDR1 and FQGTGA for CDR2. The CDR3 contains 15 residues, cysteine and phenylalanine counted. CDR3 DNA is the only sequence kept; it has 45 bases, read in frame from the first base. Trimmed from V: 4 bases; trimmed from J: 4 bases; junction bases lacking a gene match: 8. This entry is derived from a study of CD4 T cells in relation to SARS-CoV-2 and coronaviruses (dated by TCRdb to about 2021). Regarding the study in general: Using patient-derived lymphoblastoid cell lines, the shared crossreactive spike epitopes were mapped to their HLA restriction. Memory CD4+ T cell crossreactivity between SARS-CoV-2 and common cold coronavirus spike proteins was assessed at the TCR clonotype level in the study. The Adaptive Biotechnologies TCR-sequencing kit was used for samples from a few pre-COVID donors and for the naive versus memory experiments, whereas the other data were Illumina-based. Expansion assays from other donors in the study were sequenced with a different, Illumina-based TCR-beta assay.

CD4+ T cells from unexposed donors were collected before the COVID-19 pandemic (2011-2018). Naive and memory CD4+ T cells were separated from cryopreserved PBMCs by first enriching for CD4 and then performing EasySep naive CD4+ T cell enrichment. Leukapheresis product for the unexposed donors was bought commercially. PBMCs were isolated from leukapheresis product or whole blood by Ficoll-Paque PLUS gradient centrifugation. The PBMCs went either fresh into the expansion assay or into cryopreservation at -140 degrees C. The QIAamp Micro DNA Kit was used to extract genomic DNA from the CD4+ T cells. Uncultured naive and memory CD4+ T cell DNA received deep-resolution immunoSEQ TCR-beta sequencing. Regarding the original processing steps: Preprocessing removed nonproductive sequences and CDR3s not starting with C, not ending with F or W, or shorter than 7 amino acids. Cultured and uncultured naive and memory CD4+ repertoires were searched for previously identified spike- and CEF-reactive CDR3s. CDR3 homology was measured as pairwise Levenshtein distance, computed with the stringdist R package after trimming three terminal residues from each end. Not all clones reach the TCRdb copy of this immuneACCESS table, which keeps in-frame sequences only. Checked studies attribute under half of the gap to unresolved V genes and leave the rest unexplained. The V and J calls and clone size are taken from that table; D and trimming were inferred from the DNA. The sample table shows under 65,000 clones, and 70% to 90% are seen once. Around 1.5% of the sample lies in the top ten.

Paper-wide results and their limitations: Because no donor provided both pre-pandemic and post-infection samples, tracing the source of pre-existing responses was limited. Naive versus memory sequencing indicated that memory recall responses, rather than primary responses primed during culture, are detected by the assay. Crossreactivity analysis centred on spike protein, so crossreactivity against other viral proteins was not assessed. Small numbers of patients and of tested TCRs limited the study. About 65% of donors had memory CD4+ clonotypes that crossrecognized SARS-CoV-2 and at least one common cold coronavirus spike. Crossreactive clones showed significantly weaker SARS-CoV-2-driven expansion than monoreactive clones, consistent with antigenic imprinting.

The chain employs TRBV7-3 and TRBJ2-3, and TRBD2 aligns with 7 junction nucleotides. The origin of this receptor is a human donor in good health. The specimen sequenced was memory CD4+ T cells from PBMCs. This specimen's cell subset or site label, per the study, means: memory (non-naive) CD4+ T cells. The nucleotide sequence reads as follows: TGTGCCAGCAGCTACGGCGGGAGTCGGGCAGATACGCAGTATTTT. Translation gives CASSYGGSRADTQYF.